A single sample is the source of the 8 T cell receptor beta chains below, sequenced in a study of T cell changes during pregnancy in multiple sclerosis. The assay was immunoSEQ multiplex PCR, and TCRdb's table has in-frame clones only and misses some. The sample includes about 83,000 clones, 90% to 95% of them seen just once. Sequenced material: peripheral blood, taken in the second trimester of pregnancy. These receptors were obtained from a female donor with multiple sclerosis, enrolled in a pregnancy study.

V gene TRBV7-2 combines with J gene TRBJ2-1, with 13 bases lining up with TRBD2. Germline values: CDR1 SGHTA, CDR2 FQGNSA. The V and J ends lost 5 bases and 5 bases, in that order; junction bases with no gene match: 6. This CDR3 contains 16 residues. The CDR3 sequence is CASSPSLAGGNNEQFF. The CDR3 DNA reads TGTGCCAGCAGCCCGTCACTAGCGGGAGGGAACAATGAGCAGTTCTTC.

This clone was seen only a few times. J is TRBJ2-7 and V is TRBV7-6; the D gene is possibly TRBD1 (5 bases). The germline V gene encodes CDR1 SGHVS and CDR2 FNYEAQ. V was shortened by 5 bases and J by 2 bases, with 19 bases between the two germline ends. The length of the CDR3 is 16 residues. The CDR3 loop is CASSPFMGRGAYEQYF. For the CDR3, the DNA is TGTGCCAGCAGCCCCTTCATGGGGCGAGGAGCCTACGAGCAGTACTTC.

In its sample, this clone was seen once. The chain joins TRBV5-4 to TRBJ2-1, with 10 bases lining up with TRBD2. Looked up from germline, CDR1 is SGHNT and CDR2 is YYREEE (reference sequence). The CDR3 is 14 amino acids. Germline trimming cut 3 bases from V and 9 bases from J; bases unmatched to any gene: 6. CDR3 DNA sequence: TGTGCCAGCAGCTGGGGTAGCGGGAGGACTGAGCAGTTCTTC. The encoded protein is CASSWGSGRTEQFF.

The count of this clone is one. The rearrangement links TRBV7-9 to TRBJ2-7; TRBD1 might be the D (8 bases). The V gene's germline CDR1 is SEHNR and CDR2 FQNEAQ (reference sequence). Trimming left V 5 bases short and J 2 bases short, with 25 bases between. There are 18 residues in the CDR3. CDR3 sequence reads: CASSSAQPTGGEPYEQYF. CDR3 coding DNA: TGTGCCAGCAGCAGCGCCCAGCCTACAGGGGGGGAACCCTACGAGCAGTACTTC.

The V and J genes are TRBV6-1 and TRBJ1-1; D not certain. The CDR3 is 14 amino acids. Germline V gene data show CDR1 as MNHNS and CDR2 as SASEGT. The V end lost 2 bases, the J end lost 5 bases, and 12 bases lay between the germline ends. The CDR3 DNA sequence: TGTGCCAGCAGTGAATCGTGGGGAGAAACTGAAGCTTTCTTT. This translates into CASSESWGETEAFF.

This chain links TRBV6-1 with TRBJ2-2, with 8 bases identical to TRBD2. V trimming: 5 bases; J trimming: 4 bases; junction bases outside the gene matches: 6. The CDR3 has 15 amino acids. From germline, CDR1 is MNHNS and CDR2 SASEGT. CDR3 in DNA: TGTGCCAGCAGTATAGCGGGAAAAGGCACCGGGGAGCTGTTTTTT. Translating it yields CASSIAGKGTGELFF.

The chain employs TRBV5-1 and TRBJ2-1, with 13 bases lining up with TRBD2. Losses at the gene ends were 0 bases for V and 10 bases for J; bases not matched to a gene: 10. CDR1 and CDR2 from the germline V gene are SGHRS and YFSETQ. The CDR3 totals 17 residues. The CDR3 reads CASSLVGGGLAGVEQFF. In nucleotides, the CDR3 is TGCGCCAGCAGCTTGGTAGGTGGCGGACTAGCGGGAGTCGAGCAGTTCTTC.

The chain recombines TRBV4-1 with TRBJ1-1; TRBD1 matches 8 bases. CDR3 length equals 16 residues. CDR1 and CDR2 from the germline V gene are MGHRA and YSYEKL. The junction had 4 bases not matched to a gene; V was cut back by 0 bases and J by 1 base. CDR3 residues: CASSQEKDRGNTEAFF. For the CDR3, the DNA is TGCGCCAGCAGCCAAGAAAAAGACAGGGGGAACACTGAAGCTTTCTTT.